The clone carrying this T cell receptor beta chain was recorded only once. This record belongs to a study of a mutant IDH1 vaccine in newly diagnosed glioma. Study-wide context: Treated patients comprised 62.5% males and approximately 38% females, mean age about 43 years. Standard pretreatment was either radiotherapy, temozolomide, or, for most, radiochemotherapy with temozolomide.

TCRdb keeps only in-frame clones here, not all; method: immunoSEQ multiplex PCR. The sample lists 85,000 to 100,000 clones, 70% to 90% occurring once. The CDR3 spans 11 residues. The germline gives CDR1 MGHDK, CDR2 SYGVNS. The V end lost 4 bases, the J end lost 6 bases, and 4 bases lay between the germline ends. The time point was: baseline, week 1 (first vaccination visit). Stated treatment: pre-vaccination baseline after standard-of-care therapy. Each astrocytoma in the donors was new, WHO grade 3 or 4, IDH1-mutant and ATRX-lost. This receptor was identified in a woman aged 45-60 years with glioma. This sequence joins TRBV25-1 and TRBJ2-1; D not certain. The sample consisted of PBMCs, taken from a glioma patient treated with radiotherapy, temozolomide or both. This CDR3 is CASSVFNEQFF. In DNA form, the CDR3 reads TGTGCCAGCAGTGTATTCAATGAGCAGTTCTTC.